This note documents a single T cell receptor (beta chain) sequence. The data originate from a study of blood T cell repertoires in COVID-19. Study overall: Acute and convalescent COVID-19 samples came from the United States, Italy and Spain. Nucleic acid was either cDNA or gDNA, and it came from T cells, B-cell-depleted T cells, or PBMCs.

Per germline, CDR1 MNHEY and CDR2 SVGAGI. After removal of 6 bases from V and 3 bases from J, the junction contained 6 bases not matched to a gene. The CDR3 length is 15 residues. In the original analysis: Amplification of reference gene primers was used by the study to estimate nucleated cell counts. Assay: immunoSEQ multiplex PCR; the TCRdb copy retains only in-frame clones and omits some. The V and J calls and the clone size are those of that table, but D and trimming were determined from the DNA. This sample has about 320,000 clones, with over 75% found just once. The chain links TRBV6-5 to TRBJ1-5; 9 positions agree with TRBD1. Sequencing was performed on peripheral blood. The source is a human donor in a cohort sampled during active COVID-19. The CDR3 region is CASSTGGSPNQPQHF. The CDR3 DNA reads as TGTGCCAGCAGCACAGGGGGCTCTCCCAATCAGCCCCAGCATTTT.